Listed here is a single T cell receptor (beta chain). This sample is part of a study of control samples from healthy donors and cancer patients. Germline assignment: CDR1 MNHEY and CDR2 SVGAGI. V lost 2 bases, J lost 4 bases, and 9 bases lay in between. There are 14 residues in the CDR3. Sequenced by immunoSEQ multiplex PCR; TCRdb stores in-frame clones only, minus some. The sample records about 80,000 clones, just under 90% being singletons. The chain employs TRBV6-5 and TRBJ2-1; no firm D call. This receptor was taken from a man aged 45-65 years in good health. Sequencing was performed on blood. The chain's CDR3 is CASSYEQLYNEQFF. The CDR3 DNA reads TGTGCCAGCAGTTACGAACAGCTTTACAATGAGCAGTTCTTC.